This T cell receptor beta chain was recorded in a study of T-cell reconstitution after alpha-beta-depleted transplantation in children. Germline V gives CDR1 LNHNV, CDR2 YYDKDF (reference sequence). The CDR3 totals 15 residues. V lost 0 bases, J lost 5 bases, and 6 bases stayed unmatched. Unique molecular identifiers were incorporated when the TCRbeta library was constructed. TCRdb recomputed calls from the PCR reads with MiXCR, one row per CDR3 protein. The data contain fewer than 700,000 distinct CDR3 sequences, 10% to 15% of them singletons. This receptor was obtained from a male patient younger than 18 who had a stem cell transplant for acute myeloid leukemia, so the T cells may come from the graft donor. Specimen: PBMCs, mostly from graft donor cells, collected 360 days after TCRalphabeta/CD19-depleted stem cell transplant. V is TRBV15 and J is TRBJ2-7; 8 positions agree with TRBD2. The CDR3 loop reads CATSRDREGLHEQYF. The CDR3 DNA reads as TGTGCCACCAGCAGAGATCGGGAGGGCCTTCACGAGCAGTACTTC.